One sample yielded the 32 T cell receptor beta chains listed below, sequenced in a study of post-analysis software for immune sequencing data. Study-level results: Roughly 5 TRBV segments occurring more often in patients than controls included TRBV5-6, TRBV5-1 and TRBV20-1.

The antigens for these receptors are not known. The TCR beta cDNA libraries carried unique molecular identifiers. TCRdb called the PCR reads again in MiXCR, with one record for every CDR3 protein. The repertoire holds over 700,000 distinct CDR3 sequences, with roughly 29% as singletons. Sample: blood. Source of these receptors: a girl aged 5-17 years with multiple sclerosis.

This clonotype was observed a few times. This chain connects TRBV5-5 to TRBJ2-3; 10 nucleotides align to TRBD2. This CDR3 has 15 amino acids. Germline values: CDR1 SGHKS, CDR2 YYEKEE (reference sequence). The junction had 5 bases not matched to a gene; V was cut back by 4 bases and J by 3 bases. The CDR3 is CASSTSGAATDTQYF. The DNA for the CDR3 is TGTGCCAGCAGCACTAGCGGGGCGGCAACAGATACGCAGTATTTT.

The rearrangement joins TRBV12-3 or TRBV12-4 to TRBJ2-4; D possibly matches TRBD1 or TRBD2 (5 bases each). V lost 3 bases and J lost 3, with 15 bases in between. The CDR3 length is 16 residues. CDR3 in amino acids: CASSFGEGSVKNIQYF. The CDR3 region has the DNA TGTGCCAGCAGTTTTGGTGAGGGGTCAGTCAAAAACATTCAGTACTTC.

This clonotype has only a few counts. The CDR3 DNA is TGCAGTGCTAGATCCAGACTAGCGGGAGAGGAGACCCAGTACTTC. Its protein product is CSARSRLAGEETQYF. The gene calls are TRBV20-1 and TRBJ2-5, with 12 positions matching TRBD2. The CDR3 spans 15 residues. The V segment lost 2 bases and the J segment 5 bases; nucleotides outside the gene matches: 6. The germline CDR1 and CDR2 sequences are DFQATT and SNEGSKA (reference sequence).

This chain connects TRBV2 to TRBJ2-5, with 9 bases fitting TRBD2. Trimming took 7 bases from V and 4 from J; bases not matched to a gene: 7. Germline CDR1 reads SNHLY; CDR2 reads FYNNEI. This CDR3 has 14 residues. CDR3 nucleotide sequence: TGTGCCAGCACGGAGCGGGAGGTCCGAGAGACCCAGTACTTC. Translating gives CASTEREVRETQYF.

A few counts support this clonotype. The V gene is TRBV7-2, the J gene TRBJ2-3; 8 bases line up with TRBD2. The CDR3 spans 18 residues. Per germline, CDR1 SGHTA and CDR2 FQGNSA. J was trimmed by 0 bases and V by 5 bases; bases with no gene match: 13. The CDR3, as DNA: TGTGCCAGCAGCCCATTGGTACTAGCGGAATTTAGCACAGATACGCAGTATTTT. It yields the protein CASSPLVLAEFSTDTQYF.

The CDR3 DNA is TGCAGCGTGCGACAGGTCTATGGCTACACCTTC. Its protein is CSVRQVYGYTF. The chain is built from TRBV29-1 and TRBJ1-2; D may be TRBD1 (6 bases). The CDR3 is made up of 11 amino acids. The germline V and J ends were trimmed by 6 bases and 4 bases, with 9 bases remaining between them. Germline lookup yields CDR1 SQVTM and CDR2 ANQGSEA.

This chain joins TRBV29-1 and TRBJ2-7, with TRBD1 identical over 7 bases. Looked up from germline, CDR1 is SQVTM and CDR2 is ANQGSEA. V dropped 7 bases and J dropped 1; count of bases not matched to a gene: 4. There are 12 residues in the CDR3. CDR3 sequence reads: CSAEGQSYEQYF. The CDR3 DNA follows: TGCAGCGCCGAGGGACAGTCCTACGAGCAGTACTTC.

The chain combines TRBV6-5 with TRBJ1-2; D is ambiguous. The CDR3 consists of 12 residues. In germline, CDR1 is MNHEY, CDR2 SVGAGI. The germline V and J ends were trimmed by 5 bases and 6 bases, with 10 bases remaining between them. CDR3: CASSNLIHGYTF. CDR3 sequence (DNA): TGTGCCAGCAGTAACTTGATACATGGCTACACCTTC.

This clonotype showed up just a few times. The chain carries TRBV28 and TRBJ1-6, with D possibly being TRBD1 (5 bases). Germline CDR1 is MDHEN and CDR2 is SYDVKM. There are 15 residues in the CDR3. V lost 2 bases and J 12 bases, leaving 17 bases between the germline ends. In nucleotides, the CDR3 is TGTGCCAGCAGTTTACTCCCTGGTGGGGCTAAACCCCTCCACTTT. Translated: CASSLLPGGAKPLHF.

This clonotype was detected only a few times. CDR3 loop: CSVDGRDGYTF. CDR3 DNA: TGCAGCGTTGATGGACGAGATGGCTACACCTTC. V and J are TRBV29-1 and TRBJ1-2; no firm D call. There are 11 residues in the CDR3. Trimming pared 3 bases from V and 6 bases from J, leaving 8 bases between. From germline, CDR1 is SQVTM and CDR2 ANQGSEA.

This clonotype was found once. This chain joins TRBV28 and TRBJ2-4, with 9 positions matching TRBD1. TRBJ2-7 matches the DNA end more closely, so the J call is doubtful. From germline, CDR1 is MDHEN and CDR2 SYDVKM. This CDR3 contains 15 residues. CDR3 nucleotide sequence: TGTGCCAGCACCTTGCAGGGGGACAGGGACTACGAGCAGTACTTC. Its translation is CASTLQGDRDYEQYF.

Details on this clonotype: Relative to the germline gene, one junction end is altered; a read error may explain this. This chain joins TRBV7-9 and TRBJ2-1; the match to TRBD2 covers 8 bases. The CDR3 length is 18 residues. Germline CDR1 reads SEHNR; CDR2 reads FQNEAQ (reference sequence). The CDR3 loop is CAGSRSEGGRTNYNEQFF. The CDR3 DNA reads TGTGCCGGCAGTCGCAGTGAGGGCGGGAGGACCAACTACAATGAGCAGTTCTTC.

The rearrangement joins TRBV7-2 to TRBJ2-7, with 8 bases fitting TRBD1. TRBJ2-5 matches the DNA end more closely, so the J call is doubtful. The CDR3 spans 16 residues. Germline values: CDR1 SGHTA, CDR2 FQGNSA. The chain's CDR3 is CASSQTGAGGMKTQYF. In DNA, the CDR3 is TGTGCCAGCAGCCAGACGGGGGCAGGGGGCATGAAGACCCAGTACTTC.

The chain carries TRBV15 and TRBJ2-5; D not resolved. Trimming pared 8 bases from V and 5 bases from J, leaving 9 bases between. The germline CDR1 and CDR2 sequences are LNHNV and YYDKDF (reference sequence). The CDR3 spans 11 residues. The CDR3 sequence is CATSLFETQYF. The CDR3 DNA reads as TGTGCCACCTCCCTTTTCGAGACCCAGTACTTC. The full variable domain, its missing parts supplied by reference TRBV15 and TRBJ2-5, is DAMVIQNPRYQVTQFGKPVTLSCSQTLNHNVMYWYQQKSSQAPKLLFHYYDKDFNNEADTPDNFQSRRPNTSFCFLDIRSPGLGDTAMYLCATSLFETQYFGPGTRLLVL.

This clonotype turned up a few times. The rearrangement uses TRBV7-8 and TRBJ2-7; D unresolved. With 6 bases removed from V and 2 bases from J, the gap between germline ends came to 17 bases. The CDR3 is 15 amino acids. Germline CDR1 reads SGHVS; CDR2 reads FQNEAQ. This CDR3 is CASRLLGRSAYEQYF. The CDR3 nucleotides read TGTGCCAGCAGGCTTTTAGGGCGGTCGGCCTACGAGCAGTACTTC.

This clonotype was counted ten times or more. The CDR3 nucleotides read TGCAGCGTTGAGTGGGCTGGAGCAGGGATTGCCTACAATGAGCAGTTCTTC. This codes for CSVEWAGAGIAYNEQFF. The genes are TRBV29-1 and TRBJ2-1, with D possibly matching TRBD1 (5 bases). Germline CDR1 SQVTM, CDR2 ANQGSEA. V gave up 3 bases and J gave up 2 bases, with 20 bases separating them. This CDR3 is built from 17 residues.

This clonotype has only a few counts. This rearrangement joins TRBV25-1 to TRBJ1-2; possibly TRBD1 for D (6 bases). Germline V gene data show CDR1 as MGHDK and CDR2 as SYGVNS. The germline V and J ends were trimmed by 5 bases and 1 base, with 14 bases remaining between them. The CDR3 sequence is 15 residues long. CDR3 coding DNA: TGTGCCAGCAGTTCCGGACAGCTTTATAACTATGGCTACACCTTC. It codes for CASSSGQLYNYGYTF.

This clonotype occurred many times. This rearrangement joins TRBV10-2 to TRBJ2-7, with a possible D match to TRBD2 (6 bases). The germline V gene encodes CDR1 WSHSY and CDR2 SAAADI. V lost 0 bases and J lost 6, with 12 bases in between. The CDR3 runs to 14 residues. The CDR3 reads CASSESRQGGEQYF. The CDR3 nucleotides are TGCGCCAGCAGTGAGTCGAGGCAGGGAGGCGAGCAGTACTTC.

In this sample, this clonotype turned up a few times. This sequence joins TRBV11-3 and TRBJ2-1; TRBD1 matches 7 bases. V was clipped by 1 base and J by 9 bases; unmatched bases: 12. The CDR3 totals 16 residues. Germline CDR1 is SGHNT and CDR2 is YENEEA. CDR3 in DNA: TGTGCCAGCAGCTTAGGAGGAGGACAGGTAATTGGTGAGCAGTTCTTC. It translates to CASSLGGGQVIGEQFF.

This clonotype was counted between two and nine times. The chain has TRBV27 and TRBJ2-3, with D uncertain. The germline V and J ends were trimmed by 1 base and 0 bases, with 8 bases remaining between them. The CDR3 extends over 15 amino acids. In germline, CDR1 is MNHEY, CDR2 SMNVEV (reference sequence). The DNA of the CDR3 is TGTGCCAGCAGTTTATATCACCCCAGCACAGATACGCAGTATTTT. This encodes CASSLYHPSTDTQYF.

This clonotype was found a few times. This chain uses TRBV6-5 with TRBJ2-1; D possibly uses TRBD1 or TRBD2 (5 bases each). With 5 bases removed from V and 10 bases from J, the gap between germline ends came to 18 bases. Germline V gene lookup returns CDR1 MNHEY and CDR2 SVGAGI. CDR3 length: 14 amino acids. CDR3 residues: CASSNQGWPGEQFF. The DNA of the CDR3 is TGTGCCAGCAGTAACCAGGGTTGGCCGGGAGAGCAGTTCTTC.

V usage is TRBV25-1 and J usage is TRBJ2-7; perhaps D is TRBD1 or TRBD2 (5 bases each). Germline lookup yields CDR1 MGHDK and CDR2 SYGVNS. V was cut by 4 bases and J by 4 bases, with 26 bases left in between. This CDR3 is 18 amino acids long. In nucleotides, the CDR3 is TGTGCCAGCAGTGCGTCCCGGGACGGCTCCCGCAGGCTATACGAGCAGTACTTC. As protein: CASSASRDGSRRLYEQYF.

The rearrangement joins TRBV7-2 to TRBJ2-1; 15 nucleotides align to TRBD2. After removal of 4 bases from V and 7 bases from J, the junction contained 8 bases not matched to a gene. Germline V gene data show CDR1 as SGHTA and CDR2 as FQGNSA. The CDR3 length is 17 residues. Here the CDR3 DNA reads TGTGCCAGCAGCTCCCACCCCGGGACTAGCGGGAGGAATGAGCAGTTCTTC. This translates into CASSSHPGTSGRNEQFF.

In its sample, this clonotype was seen a few times. The rearrangement links TRBV12-3 or TRBV12-4 to TRBJ1-2; weak D call: TRBD1 (5 bases). Trimming shortened V by 8 bases and J by 6 bases, and 16 bases separated the two germline ends. This CDR3 contains 13 residues. Here the CDR3 reads CASRTRGEDGYTF. The CDR3 DNA reads as TGTGCCAGCCGTACCCGGGGGGAGGATGGCTACACCTTC.

V and J are TRBV20-1 and TRBJ1-1; D gene ambiguous. V dropped 4 bases and J dropped 0 bases, with 9 bases sitting between them. CDR3 length: 13 residues. Germline V lookup: CDR1 DFQATT, CDR2 SNEGSKA (reference sequence). The CDR3 sequence: CSAKRRLNTEAFF. Here the CDR3 DNA reads TGCAGTGCTAAACGCAGGTTGAACACTGAAGCTTTCTTT.

This chain connects TRBV20-1 to TRBJ2-3; 9 bases align to TRBD2. The CDR3 has 16 residues. Germline CDR1 reads DFQATT; CDR2 reads SNEGSKA (reference sequence). The V segment lost 3 bases and the J segment 2 bases; nucleotides outside the gene matches: 9. The CDR3 spells CSARISGGPSTDTQYF. The CDR3 coding sequence is TGCAGTGCTAGGATTAGCGGGGGTCCTTCCACAGATACGCAGTATTTT.

This chain connects TRBV28 to TRBJ1-1, with D hard to call. The CDR3 is 12 residues long. The germline V and J ends were trimmed by 5 bases and 7 bases, with 11 bases remaining between them. Germline CDR1 and CDR2: MDHEN and SYDVKM. This CDR3 reads CASSPGHGEAFF. The CDR3 nucleotides are TGTGCCAGCAGTCCGGGCCATGGTGAAGCTTTCTTT.

There are many counts of this clonotype. This chain joins TRBV6-5 and TRBJ2-3, with D uncertain. This CDR3 spans 13 amino acids. V was pared by 4 bases and J by 1 base, with 6 bases between. The germline V gene has CDR1 MNHEY and CDR2 SVGAGI. The CDR3 loop reads CASSSERTDTQYF. CDR3 coding DNA: TGTGCCAGCAGTTCCGAACGCACAGATACGCAGTATTTT.

V usage is TRBV7-2 and J usage is TRBJ1-4; perhaps TRBD1 as D (6 bases). Germline CDR1 reads SGHTA; CDR2 reads FQGNSA. V was pared by 5 bases and J by 0 bases, with 19 bases between. The CDR3 is 18 amino acids. The CDR3 nucleotides are TGTGCCAGCAGCGAAGACGGTCAGGGGAGAGCAACTAATGAAAAACTGTTTTTT. It translates to CASSEDGQGRATNEKLFF. The variable domain in full, with the rest retrieved from reference TRBV7-2 and TRBJ1-4, is GAGVSQSPSNKVTEKGKDVELRCDPISGHTALYWYRQSLGQGLEFLIYFQGNSAPDKSGLPSDRFSAERTGGSVSTLTIQRTQQEDSAVYLCASSEDGQGRATNEKLFFGSGTQLSVL.

The rearrangement joins TRBV11-2 to TRBJ2-5; 9 bases map to TRBD2. Trimming removed 5 bases from V and 5 bases from J; junction bases left unmatched: 6. Germline V gene data show CDR1 as SGHAT and CDR2 as FQNNGV. CDR3 length: 14 amino acids. CDR3 nucleotides: TGTGCCAGCAGCCGCGGGAGGGTGGGGGAGACCCAGTACTTC. Encoded protein: CASSRGRVGETQYF.

The rearrangement uses TRBV12-3 or TRBV12-4 and TRBJ2-3; the match to TRBD2 covers 9 bases. CDR3 size: 16 residues. V dropped 2 bases and J dropped 2; count of bases not matched to a gene: 5. The CDR3 region has the DNA TGTGCCAGCAGTTTACTTCCTAGCGGGAACACAGATACGCAGTATTTT. This gives the protein CASSLLPSGNTDTQYF.

The rearrangement uses TRBV16 and TRBJ1-1; TRBD1 is a possible D gene (5 bases). CDR3 length: 12 residues. The V gene's germline CDR1 is KGHSY and CDR2 FQNENV. With 4 bases removed from V and 7 bases from J, the gap between germline ends came to 10 bases. In nucleotides, the CDR3 is TGTGCCAGCAGCCCCTCGAGGGGTGAAGCTTTCTTT. This encodes CASSPSRGEAFF. The full variable domain, in which reference TRBV16 and TRBJ1-1 provide the parts outside the CDR3, is GEEVAQTPKHLVRGEGQKAKLYCAPIKGHSYVFWYQQVLKNEFKFLISFQNENVFDETGMPKERFSAKCLPNSPCSLEIQATKLEDSAVYFCASSPSRGEAFFGQGTRLTVV.